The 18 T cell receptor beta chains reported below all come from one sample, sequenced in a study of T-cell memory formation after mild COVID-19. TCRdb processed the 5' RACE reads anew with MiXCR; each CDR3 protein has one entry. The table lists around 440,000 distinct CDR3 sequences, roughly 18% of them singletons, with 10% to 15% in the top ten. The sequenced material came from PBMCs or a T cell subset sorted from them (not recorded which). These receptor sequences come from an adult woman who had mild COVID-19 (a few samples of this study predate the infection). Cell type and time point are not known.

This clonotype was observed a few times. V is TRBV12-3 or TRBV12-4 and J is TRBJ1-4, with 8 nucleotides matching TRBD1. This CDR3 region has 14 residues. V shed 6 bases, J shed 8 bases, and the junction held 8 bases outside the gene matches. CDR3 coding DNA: TGTGCCAGCAGCCGAGGACAGGGATGGGAAAAACTGTTTTTT. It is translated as CASSRGQGWEKLFF.

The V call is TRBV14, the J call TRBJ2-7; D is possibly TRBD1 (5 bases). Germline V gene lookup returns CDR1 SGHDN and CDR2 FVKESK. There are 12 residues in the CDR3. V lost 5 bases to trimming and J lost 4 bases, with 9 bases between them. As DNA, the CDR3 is TGTGCCAGCAGCGACCAGGGTTACGAGCAGTACTTC. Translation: CASSDQGYEQYF.

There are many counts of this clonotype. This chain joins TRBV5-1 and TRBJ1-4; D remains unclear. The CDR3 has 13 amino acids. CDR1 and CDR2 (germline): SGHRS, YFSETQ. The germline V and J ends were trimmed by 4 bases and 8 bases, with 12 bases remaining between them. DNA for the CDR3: TGCGCCAGCAGCCTCGGTCCCTTGGAAAAACTGTTTTTT. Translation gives CASSLGPLEKLFF. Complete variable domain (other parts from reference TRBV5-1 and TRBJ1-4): KAGVTQTPRYLIKTRGQQVTLSCSPISGHRSVSWYQQTPGQGLQFLFEYFSETQRNKGNFPGRFSGRQFSNSRSEMNVSTLELGDSALYLCASSLGPLEKLFFGSGTQLSVL.

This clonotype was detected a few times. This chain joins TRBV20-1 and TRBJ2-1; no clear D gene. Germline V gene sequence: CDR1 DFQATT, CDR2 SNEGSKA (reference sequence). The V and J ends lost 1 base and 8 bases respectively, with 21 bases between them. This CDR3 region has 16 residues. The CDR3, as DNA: TGCAGTGCTAGAGGGGCCTCTAGGGCAATGGGTTATGAGCAGTTCTTC. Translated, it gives CSARGASRAMGYEQFF.

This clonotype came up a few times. CDR3 sequence (DNA): TGTGCCAGCAGCCCCACTCGGACAGATACGCAGTATTTT. It specifies CASSPTRTDTQYF. The chain employs TRBV7-3 and TRBJ2-3; D gene uncertain. Germline V gives CDR1 SGHTA, CDR2 FQGTGA. The CDR3 has 13 amino acids. The V gene lost 5 bases and the J gene lost 3 bases, with 9 bases spanning the gap.

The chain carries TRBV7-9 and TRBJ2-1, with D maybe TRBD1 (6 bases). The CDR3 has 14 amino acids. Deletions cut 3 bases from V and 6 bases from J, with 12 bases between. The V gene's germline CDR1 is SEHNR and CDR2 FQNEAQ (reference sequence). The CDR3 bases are TGTGCCAGCAGCTTCGGTGGACAGCCCAATGAGCAGTTCTTC. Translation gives CASSFGGQPNEQFF.

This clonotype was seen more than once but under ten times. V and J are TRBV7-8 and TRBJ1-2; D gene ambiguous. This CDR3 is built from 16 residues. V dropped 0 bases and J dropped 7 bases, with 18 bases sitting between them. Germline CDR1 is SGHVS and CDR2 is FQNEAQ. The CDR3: CASSLADPGLTTGYTF. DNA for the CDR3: TGTGCCAGCAGCTTAGCGGACCCCGGGTTAACAACTGGCTACACCTTC.

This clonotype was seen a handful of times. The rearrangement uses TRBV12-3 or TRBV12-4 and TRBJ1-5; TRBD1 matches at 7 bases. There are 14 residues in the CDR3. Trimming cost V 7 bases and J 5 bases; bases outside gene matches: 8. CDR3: CASTQSTGDQPQHF. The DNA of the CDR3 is TGTGCCAGCACCCAAAGTACAGGGGATCAGCCCCAGCATTTT.

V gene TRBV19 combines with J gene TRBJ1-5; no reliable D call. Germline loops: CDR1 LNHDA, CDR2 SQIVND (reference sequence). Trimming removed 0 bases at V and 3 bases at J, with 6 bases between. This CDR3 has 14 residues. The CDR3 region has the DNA TGTGCCAGTAGTATAGAATGGATCAATCAGCCCCAGCATTTT. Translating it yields CASSIEWINQPQHF.

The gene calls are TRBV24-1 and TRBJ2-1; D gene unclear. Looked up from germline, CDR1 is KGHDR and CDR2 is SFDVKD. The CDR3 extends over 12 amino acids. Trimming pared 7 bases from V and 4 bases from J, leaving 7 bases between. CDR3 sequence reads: CATRDGYNEQFF. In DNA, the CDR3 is TGTGCCACCAGGGACGGGTACAATGAGCAGTTCTTC.

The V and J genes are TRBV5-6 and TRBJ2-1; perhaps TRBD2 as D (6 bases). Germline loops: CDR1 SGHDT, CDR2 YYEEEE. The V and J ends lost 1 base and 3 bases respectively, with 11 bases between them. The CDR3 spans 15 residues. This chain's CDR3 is CASSLLSSDYNEQFF. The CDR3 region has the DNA TGTGCCAGCAGCTTGTTGTCTAGCGACTACAATGAGCAGTTCTTC. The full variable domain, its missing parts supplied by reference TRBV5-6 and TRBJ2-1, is DAGVTQSPTHLIKTRGQQVTLRCSPKSGHDTVSWYQQALGQGPQFIFQYYEEEERQRGNFPDRFSGHQFPNYSSELNVNALLLGDSALYLCASSLLSSDYNEQFFGPGTRLTVL.

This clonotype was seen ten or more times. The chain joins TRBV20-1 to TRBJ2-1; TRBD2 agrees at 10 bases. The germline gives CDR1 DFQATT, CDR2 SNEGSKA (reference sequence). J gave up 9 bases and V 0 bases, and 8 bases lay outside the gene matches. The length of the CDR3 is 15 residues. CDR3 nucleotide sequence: TGCAGTGCTAGAGATTGGCTAGCGGGAGTGGGTGAGCAGTTCTTC. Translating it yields CSARDWLAGVGEQFF.

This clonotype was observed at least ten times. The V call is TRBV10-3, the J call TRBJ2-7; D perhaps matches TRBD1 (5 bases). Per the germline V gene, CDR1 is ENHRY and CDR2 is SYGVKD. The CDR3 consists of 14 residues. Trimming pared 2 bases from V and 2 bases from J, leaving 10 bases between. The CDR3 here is CAISEPRVPYEQYF. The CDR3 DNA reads TGTGCCATCAGTGAGCCCAGGGTCCCCTACGAGCAGTACTTC.

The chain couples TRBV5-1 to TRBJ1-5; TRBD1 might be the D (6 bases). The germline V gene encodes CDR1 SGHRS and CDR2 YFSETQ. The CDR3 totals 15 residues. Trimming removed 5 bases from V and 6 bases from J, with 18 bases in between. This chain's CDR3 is CASSEWGAMSQPQHF. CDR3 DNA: TGCGCCAGCAGTGAATGGGGGGCGATGAGTCAGCCCCAGCATTTT.

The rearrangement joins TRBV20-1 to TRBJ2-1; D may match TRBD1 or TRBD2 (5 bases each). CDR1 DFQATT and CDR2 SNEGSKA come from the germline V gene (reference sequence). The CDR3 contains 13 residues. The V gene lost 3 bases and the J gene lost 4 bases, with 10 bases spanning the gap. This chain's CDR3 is CSASSGAYNEQFF. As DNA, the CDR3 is TGCAGTGCTAGTTCCGGGGCGTACAATGAGCAGTTCTTC.

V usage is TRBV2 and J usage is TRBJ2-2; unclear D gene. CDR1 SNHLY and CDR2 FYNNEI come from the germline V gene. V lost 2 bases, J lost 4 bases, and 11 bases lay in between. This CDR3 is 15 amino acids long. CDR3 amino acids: CASSESVSGTGELFF. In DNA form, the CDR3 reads TGTGCCAGCAGTGAATCGGTTTCGGGCACCGGGGAGCTGTTTTTT.

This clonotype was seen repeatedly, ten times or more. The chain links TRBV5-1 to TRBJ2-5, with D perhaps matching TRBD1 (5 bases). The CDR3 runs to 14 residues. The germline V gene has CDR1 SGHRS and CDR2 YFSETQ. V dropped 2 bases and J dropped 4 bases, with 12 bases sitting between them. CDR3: CASSLGRDGETQYF. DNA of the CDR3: TGCGCCAGCAGCTTAGGCAGGGATGGAGAGACCCAGTACTTC.

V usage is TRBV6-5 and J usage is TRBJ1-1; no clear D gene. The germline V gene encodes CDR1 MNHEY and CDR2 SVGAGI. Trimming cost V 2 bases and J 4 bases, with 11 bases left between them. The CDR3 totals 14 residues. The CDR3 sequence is CASSYGLDSTEAFF. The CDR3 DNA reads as TGTGCCAGCAGTTACGGTCTGGATTCCACTGAAGCTTTCTTT.